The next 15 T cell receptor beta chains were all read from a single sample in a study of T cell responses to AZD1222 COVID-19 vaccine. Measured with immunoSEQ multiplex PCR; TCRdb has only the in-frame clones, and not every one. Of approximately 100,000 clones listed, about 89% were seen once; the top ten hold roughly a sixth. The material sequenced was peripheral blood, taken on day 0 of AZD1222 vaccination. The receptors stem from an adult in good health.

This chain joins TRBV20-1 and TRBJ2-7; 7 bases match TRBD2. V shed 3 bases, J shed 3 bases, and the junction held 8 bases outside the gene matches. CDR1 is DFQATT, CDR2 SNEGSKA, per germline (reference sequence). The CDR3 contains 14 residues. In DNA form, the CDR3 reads TGCAGTGCTAGTTGGCCTAGCGGCGACTACGAGCAGTACTTC. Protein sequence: CSASWPSGDYEQYF.

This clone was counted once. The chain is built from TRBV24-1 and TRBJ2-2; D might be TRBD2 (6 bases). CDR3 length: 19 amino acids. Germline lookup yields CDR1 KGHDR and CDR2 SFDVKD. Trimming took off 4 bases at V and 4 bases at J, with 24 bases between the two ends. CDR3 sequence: CATSELAYPGGTSTGELFF. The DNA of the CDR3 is TGTGCCACCAGTGAACTCGCCTACCCTGGGGGGACTTCCACCGGGGAGCTGTTTTTT.

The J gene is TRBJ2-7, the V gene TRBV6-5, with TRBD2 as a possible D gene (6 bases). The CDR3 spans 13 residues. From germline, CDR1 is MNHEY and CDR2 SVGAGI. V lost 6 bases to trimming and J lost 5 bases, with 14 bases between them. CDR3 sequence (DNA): TGTGCCAGCAGCAGGGTCCCGGGAGACGAGCAGTACTTC. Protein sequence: CASSRVPGDEQYF.

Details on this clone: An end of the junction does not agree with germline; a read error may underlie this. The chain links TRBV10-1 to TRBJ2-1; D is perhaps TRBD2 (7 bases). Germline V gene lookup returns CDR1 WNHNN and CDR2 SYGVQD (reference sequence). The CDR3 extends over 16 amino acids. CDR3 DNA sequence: TGCGCCAGCAGGATTCCCCGGGGGGCCCCCTACGATGAGCAGTTCTTC. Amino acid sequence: CASRIPRGAPYDEQFF.

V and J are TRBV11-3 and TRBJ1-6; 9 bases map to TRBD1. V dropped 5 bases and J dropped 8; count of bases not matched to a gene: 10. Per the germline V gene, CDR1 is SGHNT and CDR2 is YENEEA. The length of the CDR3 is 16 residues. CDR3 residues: CASSGPGQGFDSPLHF. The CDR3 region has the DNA TGTGCCAGCAGCGGGCCGGGACAGGGATTCGATTCACCCCTCCACTTT.

CDR3 sequence reads: CASSRPPVDEQFF. CDR3 bases: TGTGCCAGCAGCAGACCTCCAGTCGATGAGCAGTTCTTC. The rearrangement links TRBV7-9 to TRBJ2-1; D ambiguous. CDR3 length: 13 residues. Trimming stripped 5 bases from V and 8 bases from J, with 13 bases between. Germline V gene sequence: CDR1 SEHNR, CDR2 FQNEAQ (reference sequence).

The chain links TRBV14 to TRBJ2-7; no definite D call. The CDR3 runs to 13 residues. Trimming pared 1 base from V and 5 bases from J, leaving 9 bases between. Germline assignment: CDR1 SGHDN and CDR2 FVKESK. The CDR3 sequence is CASSQGRANEQYF. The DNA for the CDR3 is TGTGCCAGCAGCCAAGGCCGGGCAAACGAGCAGTACTTC.

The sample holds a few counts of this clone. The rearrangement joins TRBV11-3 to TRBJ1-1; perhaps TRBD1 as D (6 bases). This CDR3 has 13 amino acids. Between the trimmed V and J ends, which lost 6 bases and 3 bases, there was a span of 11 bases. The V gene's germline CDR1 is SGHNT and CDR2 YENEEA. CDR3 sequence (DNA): TGTGCCAGCAGGAAATCAGGGGACACTGAAGCTTTCTTT. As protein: CASRKSGDTEAFF.

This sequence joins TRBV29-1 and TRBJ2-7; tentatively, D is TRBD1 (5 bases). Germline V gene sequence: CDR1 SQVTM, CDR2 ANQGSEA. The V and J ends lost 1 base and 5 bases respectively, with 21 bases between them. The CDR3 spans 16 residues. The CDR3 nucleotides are TGCAGCGTTGAAGGAATCCAGGGAAGGTTCAGGGACGAGCAGTACTTC. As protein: CSVEGIQGRFRDEQYF.

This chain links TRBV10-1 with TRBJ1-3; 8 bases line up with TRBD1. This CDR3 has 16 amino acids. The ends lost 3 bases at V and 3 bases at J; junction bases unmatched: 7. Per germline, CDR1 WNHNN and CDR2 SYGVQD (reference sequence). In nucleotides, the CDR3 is TGCGCCAGCAGTGAACCGGGACAGGAGCTTGGAAACACCATATATTTT. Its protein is CASSEPGQELGNTIYF.

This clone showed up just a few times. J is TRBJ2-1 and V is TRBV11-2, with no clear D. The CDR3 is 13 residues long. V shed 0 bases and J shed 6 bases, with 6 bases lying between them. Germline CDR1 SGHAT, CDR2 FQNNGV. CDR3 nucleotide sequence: TGTGCCAGCAGCTTAGATCAGGTCAATGAGCAGTTCTTC. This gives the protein CASSLDQVNEQFF.

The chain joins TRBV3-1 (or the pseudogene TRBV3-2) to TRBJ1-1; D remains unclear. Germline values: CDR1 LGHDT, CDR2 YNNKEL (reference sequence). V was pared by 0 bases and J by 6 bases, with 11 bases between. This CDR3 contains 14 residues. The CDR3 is CASSQDSTSPEAFF. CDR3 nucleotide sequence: TGTGCCAGCAGCCAAGATTCGACGTCACCTGAAGCTTTCTTT.

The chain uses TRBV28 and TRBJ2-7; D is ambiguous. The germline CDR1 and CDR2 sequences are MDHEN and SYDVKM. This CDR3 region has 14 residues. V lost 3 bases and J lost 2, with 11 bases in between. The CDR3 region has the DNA TGTGCCAGCAGTTTGTGGCTACCGACCTACGAGCAGTACTTC. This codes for CASSLWLPTYEQYF.

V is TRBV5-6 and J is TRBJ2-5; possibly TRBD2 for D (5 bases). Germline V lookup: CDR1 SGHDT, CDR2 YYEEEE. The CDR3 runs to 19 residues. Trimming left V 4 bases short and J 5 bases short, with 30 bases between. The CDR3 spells CASSRLDGLAWRGKETQYF. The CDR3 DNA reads TGTGCCAGCAGCCGGCTCGACGGATTAGCCTGGAGAGGGAAGGAGACCCAGTACTTC.

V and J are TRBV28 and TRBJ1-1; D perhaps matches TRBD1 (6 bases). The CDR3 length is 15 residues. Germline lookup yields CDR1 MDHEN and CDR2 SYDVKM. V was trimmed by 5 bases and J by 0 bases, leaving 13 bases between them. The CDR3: CASSPPGAMNTEAFF. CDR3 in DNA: TGTGCCAGCAGTCCGCCAGGGGCCATGAACACTGAAGCTTTCTTT. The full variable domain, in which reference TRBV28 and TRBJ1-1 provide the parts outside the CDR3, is DVKVTQSSRYLVKRTGEKVFLECVQDMDHENMFWYRQDPGLGLRLIYFSYDVKMKEKGDIPEGYSVSREKKERFSLILESASTNQTSMYLCASSPPGAMNTEAFFGQGTRLTVV.